Below, one TCR beta chain is given with its context. No antigen is known for it. Germline is not matched at one junction end, which may reflect a read error. The method behind the library was the immunoSEQ multiplex PCR assay. For the multiplex PCR, a mixture combining 60 forward primers for TCR Vbeta segments and 13 reverse primers for TCR Jbeta segments was used. Amplification of the CDR3 region of rearranged TCR beta genes was performed with a multiplex PCR assay on genomic DNA. On the Illumina HiSeq System, the amplified TCR beta libraries were sequenced as 87-base-pair reads. The study's processing was this. In a later analysis, around 80 million unique TCR beta chains were counted across the roughly 610 repertoires, and about 9.9 million of these chains were shared by at least two donors. Raw reads were error-corrected and collapsed into unique sequences by a nearest-neighbor algorithm in which closely related sequences were merged to remove PCR and sequencing errors. CDR3 sequences were aligned to IMGT reference sequences to assign V, D and J gene segments. Each retained sequence needed at least a six-nucleotide match to both a V gene segment and a J gene segment. Rearrangements were classified as productive when the CDR3 lacked stop codons and remained in frame with V and J, and all other rearrangements were classified as non-productive. CDR3 was defined according to IMGT convention as the region running from the second conserved V-encoded cysteine to the conserved J-encoded phenylalanine. The earlier analysis of about 530 of the donors excluded any sequence lacking an unambiguous match to a single V gene segment. An earlier analysis of several hundred of the donors called V segments functional above 56.7% productive rearrangements and segregating when the between-donor standard deviation exceeded 5%. A statistical classification framework was built for diagnosing cytomegalovirus status from the catalog of TCR beta chain sequences. V and J gene assignment, in a later analysis, came from comparing TCR nucleotide sequences with IMGT/GENE-DB human TR gene sequences. Using the TCRdist pipeline, a later analysis assigned CDR3 sequences along with most-parsimonious VDJ recombination scenarios. In a later analysis, each TCR beta chain was defined by its CDR3 amino acid sequence together with its V-gene family, and reads without a unique V-gene family were excluded. To address suspected cross-contamination and a sequencing artifact, a later analysis removed under 600 highly shared, low-generation-probability nucleotide sequences. For each public chain, a later analysis derived a clonal expansion index from normalized ranks of inferred template counts within each repertoire. In a later analysis, generation probabilities were computed with a VDJ recombination model fitted to out-of-frame rearrangements, and the resulting probabilities were checked against IGoR. A later analysis scored TCR-TCR, TCR-HLA and TCR-CMV co-occurrence with hypergeometric tests, applying a repertoire-size bias correction to TCR pairs. False discovery rates were estimated in a later analysis by permuting HLA or CMV assignments 20 times. In a later analysis, co-occurring TCRs were grouped with DBSCAN, and TCRdist sequence similarity was added when clustering was performed within HLA-allele-positive subsets. For co-occurrence clustering, repertoires with fewer than 30,000 or more than 120,000 public chains were excluded, along with five repertoires with anomalous nucleotide sharing. Sourced from immuneACCESS, this table was stored by TCRdb with only in-frame sequences that have V and J called. A share of the clones is absent; for the studies checked, an unresolved V gene accounts for under half, and the remainder has no known explanation. V and J calls and clone size follow that table, whereas D and trimming were derived from the DNA. The sample table lists roughly 190,000 clones, around 83% of them with a count of one. Jointly, the top ten make up 10% of the sample.

The cohort consisted of 650 to 850 healthy bone marrow donors. Cohort members were all nominally healthy when sampled, although unrecorded immune exposures were likely present. The donor was CMV seropositive and belonged to the group of 250 to 300 seropositive cohort members. A peripheral blood sample was provided by each donor, and peripheral blood mononuclear cells were used for TCR beta sequencing. Genomic DNA was extracted from the blood cell samples with the Qiagen DNeasy Blood Extraction Kit. The germline V gene encodes CDR1 SEHNR and CDR2 FQNEAQ (reference sequence). The CDR3 sequence holds 16 residues, the cysteine and phenylalanine included. Solely the CDR3 DNA is kept, with 48 bases framed from the first base. The entry originates in a study of cytomegalovirus exposure and HLA in healthy donors (dated 2017 in TCRdb). About the study as a whole: According to an earlier analysis of around 600 of the donors, 150 million to 200 million T cells yielded roughly 100 million unique TCR beta sequences and around 280 Gb of sequence data. Typing coverage varied by locus: about 620-630 donors for A, B, C, DRB1 and DQB1; approximately 520 for DQA1; around 570 for DPA1; roughly 450 for DPB1. The T cell repertoires of about 700 subjects were profiled by immunosequencing and related to cytomegalovirus serostatus. A later genetic analysis took genome-wide SNP genotypes for about 55% of the 666 donors and used that subset as a discovery cohort. Alongside the repertoire data, information on donor age, sex, ethnicity and CMV serostatus was compiled. Four or five DR-DQ haplotypes were treated as single units for association and clustering because of strong linkage in the cohort. In addition to the first cohort of approximately 670 subjects, a separate validation cohort of approximately 110 different subjects was used. All discovery cohort repertoires had been generated using a single sequencing platform. Class I and class II HLA loci were covered by the typing at four-digit resolution. Among a few hundred genotyped donors of the cohort, an average of approximately 240,000 unique TCR beta nucleotide sequences were sequenced per donor, roughly 20% of them non-productive. The study aimed to test whether cataloging public T cell receptors could reveal signatures of past pathogen exposure. The study combined high-throughput TCR immunosequencing, statistical association of individual TCRs with disease status, and machine learning to predict cytomegalovirus infection status. A later analysis re-examined previously published TCR beta repertoires from more than 650 donors and added high-resolution HLA genotyping to investigate patterns of TCR occurrence. An earlier analysis of several hundred of the donors used high-throughput TCR beta sequencing to judge whether each TCR beta V gene segment behaved as functional or pseudogenic. Among the approximately 430 genotyped donors, around 81% belonged to the genetic ancestry cluster associated with self-reported Caucasian donors. Roughly 300 gigabases of sequencing data and tens of millions of unique TCR sequences were included in an early release covering 550 to 800 HLA-typed donors. The later analysis used no new phenotypic data to find candidate immune exposures, relying instead on TCR beta sequences and their occurrence across donors.

Points the paper makes about the study in general: Three of the identified cytomegalovirus-associated TCR beta chains were confirmed in vitro to be specific for cytomegalovirus antigens. In an earlier analysis of some 500 of the donors, most TCR beta V segments were observed in productive rearrangements about 87% or about 30% of the time, broadly matching IMGT annotations. Only TCR beta chains were sequenced in this cohort, and the absence of alpha or paired-chain data limited detectable features. Assigning TCR associations to individual alleles was difficult when HLA alleles, especially DR and DQ, strongly co-occurred. HLA typing was unavailable for some donors at each locus, so association tests used only the typed subset. The classifier was reported to diagnose cytomegalovirus status with high specificity and sensitivity in both the original and validation cohorts. In a later analysis, the rate of TCR association differed among HLA loci, with DRB1 alleles having the most associated TCRs and HLA-C alleles having the fewest. Some IMGT-functional V segments, including TRBV6-2 and TRBV6-3, could not be distinguished by the 87-base-pair reads and were therefore excluded. A total of around 150 TCR beta chains were listed by the study as associated with cytomegalovirus. Across donors, most TCR sequences were observed very rarely, whereas some public TCRs were present in many individuals. Linkage disequilibrium might explain the correlated functional status among segregating V segments, but an unknown experimental factor could not be ruled out. A further reported finding was that TCR beta sequences accurately predicted the HLA-A and HLA-B alleles for most subjects in the first cohort. A later analysis found that most CMV-associated TCR beta chains appeared HLA-restricted, with HLA associations seemingly driven largely by CMV exposure. The authors suggested that the approach could potentially be extended to other disease states and immunological phenotypes. Because counts were too low, some 17 rarely observed V segments, including chromosome 9 orphons, were left out of the earlier analysis of approximately 580 of the donors. A later analysis found that HLA-associated TCR beta chains were more clonally expanded and had lower generation probabilities than equally common non-associated chains. The sequencing pipeline was judged likely to have produced a cluster of highly shared sequence variants as a technical artifact. According to a later genetic analysis, donors in an Asian-associated ancestry cluster had fewer N-insertions in productive TCRs than the approximately 700-donor mean. An association between a missense DCLRE1C variant and V-gene and J-gene trimming of TCR beta chains was found in a later genetic analysis and replicated in an independent cohort. Specific HLA alleles were associated with over 15,000 TCR beta sequences at a false discovery rate of 0.05 in a later analysis. Roughly uniform sequencing depth across donors was assumed in presence/absence analyses, although this assumption may not hold. Immune exposure information for the cohort was limited to CMV serostatus. Several of the top co-occurrence clusters appeared to be linked to parvovirus B19, influenza, CMV and Epstein-Barr virus, according to a later analysis.

The rearrangement joined TRBV7-9 to TRBJ1-4; TRBD1 agrees with 7 junctional bases. This sequence was found in a woman aged 50 to 60 in good health and CMV-seropositive. The material sequenced was PBMCs. The nucleotides are TGTTCCAGCAGCTCCTCGACAGGGAAGACTAATGAAAAACTGTTTTTT. The encoded protein is CSSSSSTGKTNEKLFF.